The clone carrying this T cell receptor (beta chain) was counted between two and nine times. As yet, its antigen is unknown. Unique molecular identifiers were present on cDNA, and template switching added a universal primer site. From the 5' RACE reads, TCRdb called clonotypes with MiXCR, one entry per CDR3 protein. The sample records 220,000 or so distinct CDR3 sequences, roughly 7% being singletons. This sample stems from a study of identical twins. Study-level results: Models underestimated how often monozygotic twins shared out-of-frame TCR alpha. While abundant cord blood beta clonotypes carried fewer insertions, memory repertoires showed no such pattern.

The sample also formed part of further work on yellow fever vaccine responses in identical twins. That paper notes: It has been reported that, in twins, the vaccine T cell response seemed partly convergent and partly personalized.

The TCR was taken from a woman under 30 in good health. Source material: memory (CD45RO+) T cells sorted from blood.

The CDR3 coding sequence is TGTGCCAGCAGCTTAGGTTCGGCAGGCCTTAGCTATGGCTACACCTTC. As protein: CASSLGSAGLSYGYTF. The V gene is TRBV7-8, the J gene TRBJ1-2; D is ambiguous. Trimming removed 1 base from V and 4 bases from J, with 16 bases in between. The CDR3 sequence is 16 residues long. Per germline, CDR1 SGHVS and CDR2 FQNEAQ.